This note documents a single T cell receptor beta chain sequence. Germline V gene lookup returns CDR1 SGHVS and CDR2 FQNEAQ. The CDR3 is 12 amino acids. Trimming took off 8 bases at V and 6 bases at J, with 10 bases between the two ends. Repertoires were generated with immunoSEQ multiplex PCR, while TCRdb's copy carries only in-frame clones and drops some. The sample records 65,000 to 90,000 clones, roughly 80% being singletons. This entry is derived from a study of T cells in localized non-small cell lung cancer. Sequenced material: PBMCs, taken before any cancer treatment. The V call is TRBV7-8, the J call TRBJ2-2; D uncertain. The TCR sequence derives from a man between 40 and 75 years old with stage II squamous cell lung carcinoma. The CDR3 spells CASRPPAGELFF. In nucleotides, the CDR3 is TGTGCCAGCCGCCCCCCGGCCGGGGAGCTGTTTTTT.